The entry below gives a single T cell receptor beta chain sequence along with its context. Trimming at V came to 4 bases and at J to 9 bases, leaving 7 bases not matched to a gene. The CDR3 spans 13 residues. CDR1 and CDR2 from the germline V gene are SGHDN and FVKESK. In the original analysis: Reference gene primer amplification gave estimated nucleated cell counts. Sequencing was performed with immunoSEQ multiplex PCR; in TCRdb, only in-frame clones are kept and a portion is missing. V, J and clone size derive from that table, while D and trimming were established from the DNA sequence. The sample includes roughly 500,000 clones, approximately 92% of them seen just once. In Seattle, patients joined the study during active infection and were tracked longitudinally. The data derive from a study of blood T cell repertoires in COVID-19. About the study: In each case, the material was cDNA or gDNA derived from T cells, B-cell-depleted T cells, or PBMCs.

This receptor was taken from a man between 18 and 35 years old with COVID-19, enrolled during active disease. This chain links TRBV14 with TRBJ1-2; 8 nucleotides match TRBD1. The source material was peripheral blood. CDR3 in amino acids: CASSRDRGVSYTF. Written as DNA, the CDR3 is TGTGCCAGCAGCCGTGACAGGGGTGTAAGCTACACCTTC.